This T cell receptor beta chain stems from a study of CD8 T cells in Susac syndrome. Roughly 0.45 to 1 ug RNA was reverse transcribed with random hexamers. TCRdb reanalysed the immunoSEQ multiplex PCR reads using MiXCR and keeps one entry per CDR3 protein. This table holds about 240,000 distinct CDR3 sequences, around 96% found once. With 4 bases removed from V and 4 bases from J, the gap between germline ends came to 10 bases. Germline lookup yields CDR1 LGHDT and CDR2 YNNKEL (reference sequence). The CDR3 is made up of 13 amino acids. The sample consisted of CD4+ T cells from PBMCs. The chain uses TRBV3-1 and TRBJ1-2; D call uncertain. The sequence was obtained from a human donor with Susac syndrome. The CDR3 sequence is CASSRSRSYGYTF. CDR3 nucleotides: TGTGCCAGCAGCCGGTCCCGGTCCTATGGCTACACCTTC.